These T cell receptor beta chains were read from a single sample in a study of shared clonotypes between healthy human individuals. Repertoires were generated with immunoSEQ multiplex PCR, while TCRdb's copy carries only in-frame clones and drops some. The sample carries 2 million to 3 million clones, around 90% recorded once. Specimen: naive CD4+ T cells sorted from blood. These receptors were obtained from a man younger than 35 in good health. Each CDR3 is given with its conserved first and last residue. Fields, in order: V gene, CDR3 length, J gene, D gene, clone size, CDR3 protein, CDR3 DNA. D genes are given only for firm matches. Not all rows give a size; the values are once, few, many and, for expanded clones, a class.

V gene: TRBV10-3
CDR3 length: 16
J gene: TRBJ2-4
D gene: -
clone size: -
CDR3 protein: CAISELGQTAKNIQYF
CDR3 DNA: TGTGCCATCAGTGAGTTAGGCCAGACAGCCAAAAACATTCAGTACTTC

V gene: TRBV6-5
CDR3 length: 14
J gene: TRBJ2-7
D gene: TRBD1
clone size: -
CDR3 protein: CASRPPGQAYEQYF
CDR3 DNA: TGTGCCAGCAGACCTCCGGGACAGGCCTACGAGCAGTACTTC

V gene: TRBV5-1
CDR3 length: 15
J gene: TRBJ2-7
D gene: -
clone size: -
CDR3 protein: CASSPVGSGSYEQYF
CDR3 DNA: TGCGCCAGCAGCCCGGTCGGTAGTGGCTCCTACGAGCAGTACTTC

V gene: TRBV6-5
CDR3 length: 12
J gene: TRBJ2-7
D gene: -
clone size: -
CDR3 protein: CASRAESYEQYF
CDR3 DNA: TGTGCCAGCAGGGCAGAGTCCTACGAGCAGTACTTC

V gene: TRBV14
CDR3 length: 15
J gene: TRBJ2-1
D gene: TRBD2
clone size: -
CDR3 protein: CASSQVGRAYNEQFF
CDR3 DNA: TGTGCCAGCAGCCAAGTCGGGAGGGCCTACAATGAGCAGTTCTTC

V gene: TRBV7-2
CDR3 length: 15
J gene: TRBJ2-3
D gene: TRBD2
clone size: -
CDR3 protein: CASSLRGLASAAQYF
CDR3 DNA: TGTGCCAGCAGCTTACGGGGACTAGCGTCAGCAGCGCAGTATTTT

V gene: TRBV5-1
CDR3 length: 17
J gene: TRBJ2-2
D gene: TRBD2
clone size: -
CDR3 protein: CASSLTSTSGAPGELFF
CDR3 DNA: TGCGCCAGCAGCTTAACTTCGACTAGCGGGGCACCCGGGGAGCTGTTTTTT

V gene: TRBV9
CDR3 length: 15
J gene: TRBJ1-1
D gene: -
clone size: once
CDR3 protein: CASSAQQVVGTEAFF
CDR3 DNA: TGTGCCAGCAGCGCTCAACAGGTGGTGGGCACTGAAGCTTTCTTT

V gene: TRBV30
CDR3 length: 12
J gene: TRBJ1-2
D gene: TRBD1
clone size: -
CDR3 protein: CAWTPGTAGYTF
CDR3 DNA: TGTGCCTGGACCCCTGGGACAGCCGGCTACACCTTC

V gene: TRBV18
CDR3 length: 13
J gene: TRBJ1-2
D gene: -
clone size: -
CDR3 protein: CASSPTGNYGYTF
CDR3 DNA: TGTGCCAGCTCTCCAACGGGAAACTATGGCTACACCTTC

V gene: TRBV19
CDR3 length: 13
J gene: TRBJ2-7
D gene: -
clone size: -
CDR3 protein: CASRGLGGYEQYF
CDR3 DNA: TGTGCCAGTAGGGGCTTGGGGGGTTACGAGCAGTACTTC

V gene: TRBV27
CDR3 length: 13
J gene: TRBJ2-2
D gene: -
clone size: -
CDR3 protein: CASKGGYAGELFF
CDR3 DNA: TGTGCCAGCAAAGGGGGTTATGCCGGGGAGCTGTTTTTT

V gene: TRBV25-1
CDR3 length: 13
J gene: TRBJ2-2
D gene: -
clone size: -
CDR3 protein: CASSVPNTGELFF
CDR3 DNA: TGTGCCAGCAGTGTGCCGAACACCGGGGAGCTGTTTTTT

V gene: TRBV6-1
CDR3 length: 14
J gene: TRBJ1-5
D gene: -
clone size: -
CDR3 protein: CASSEGLGAQPQHF
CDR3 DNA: TGTGCCAGCAGTGAAGGACTCGGGGCTCAGCCCCAGCATTTT

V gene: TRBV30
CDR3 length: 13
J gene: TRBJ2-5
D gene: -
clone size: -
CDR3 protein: CAWSTTSGETQYF
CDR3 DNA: TGTGCCTGGAGTACCACAAGCGGGGAGACCCAGTACTTC

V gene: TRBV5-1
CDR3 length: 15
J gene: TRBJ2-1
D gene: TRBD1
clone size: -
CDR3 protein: CASSLEGGRYNEQFF
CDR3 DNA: TGCGCCAGCAGCTTGGAAGGGGGCAGGTACAATGAGCAGTTCTTC

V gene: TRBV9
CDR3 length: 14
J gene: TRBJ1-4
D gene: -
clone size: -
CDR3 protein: CASSVAGVGEKLFF
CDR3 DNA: TGTGCCAGCAGCGTAGCAGGGGTCGGTGAAAAACTGTTTTTT

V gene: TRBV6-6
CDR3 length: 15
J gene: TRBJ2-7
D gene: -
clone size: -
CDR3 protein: CTSRDGGGSSYEQYF
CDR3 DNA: TGTACCAGTCGGGACGGAGGGGGAAGCTCCTACGAGCAGTACTTC

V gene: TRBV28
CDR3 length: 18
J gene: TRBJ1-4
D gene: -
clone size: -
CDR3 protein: CASSSPHDSTSFNEKLFF
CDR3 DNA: TGTGCCAGCAGTTCCCCTCACGACAGTACTAGTTTCAATGAAAAACTGTTTTTT

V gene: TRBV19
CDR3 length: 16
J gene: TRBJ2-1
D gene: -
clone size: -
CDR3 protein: CASSIPGRGGLHEQFF
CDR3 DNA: TGTGCCAGTAGTATACCAGGAAGGGGGGGCCTCCATGAGCAGTTCTTC

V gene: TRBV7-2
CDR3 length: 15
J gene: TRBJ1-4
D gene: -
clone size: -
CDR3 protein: CASSLKISGNEKLFF
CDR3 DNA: TGTGCCAGCAGCTTAAAAATCAGCGGAAATGAAAAACTGTTTTTT

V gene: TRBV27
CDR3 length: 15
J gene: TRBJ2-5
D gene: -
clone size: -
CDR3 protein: CASSFKSLGQETQYF
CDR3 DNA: TGTGCCAGCAGTTTTAAGTCTTTGGGGCAAGAGACCCAGTACTTC

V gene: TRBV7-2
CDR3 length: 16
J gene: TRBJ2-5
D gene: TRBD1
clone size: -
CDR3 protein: CASSKQGAQTKETQYF
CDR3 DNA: TGTGCCAGCAGCAAACAGGGGGCCCAAACAAAAGAGACCCAGTACTTC

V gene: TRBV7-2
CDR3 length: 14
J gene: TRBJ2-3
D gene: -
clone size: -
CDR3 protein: CASSLNKNTDTQYF
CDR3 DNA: TGTGCCAGCAGCTTAAACAAGAACACAGATACGCAGTATTTT

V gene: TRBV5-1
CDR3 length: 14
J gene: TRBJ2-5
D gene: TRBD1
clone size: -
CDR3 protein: CASSRTGVGETQYF
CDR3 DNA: TGCGCCAGCAGCCGGACAGGGGTGGGAGAGACCCAGTACTTC

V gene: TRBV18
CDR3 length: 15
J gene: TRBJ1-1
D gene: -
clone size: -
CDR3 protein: CASSPDATSWAEAFF
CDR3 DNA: TGTGCCAGCTCACCGGACGCGACCTCATGGGCTGAAGCTTTCTTT

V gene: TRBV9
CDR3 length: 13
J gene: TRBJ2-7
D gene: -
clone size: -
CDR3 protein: CASCRTGAGLQYF
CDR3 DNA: TGTGCCAGCTGCCGGACAGGAGCGGGGTTACAGTACTTC

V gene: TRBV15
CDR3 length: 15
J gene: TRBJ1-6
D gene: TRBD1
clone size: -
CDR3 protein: CATSRTLDRAETLHF
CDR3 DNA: TGTGCCACCAGCAGGACACTAGACAGGGCAGAAACCCTCCACTTT

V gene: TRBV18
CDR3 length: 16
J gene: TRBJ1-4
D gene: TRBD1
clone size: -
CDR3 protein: CASSLDRTGLNEKLFF
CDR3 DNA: TGTGCCAGCTCACTTGACCGGACAGGGCTTAATGAAAAACTGTTTTTT

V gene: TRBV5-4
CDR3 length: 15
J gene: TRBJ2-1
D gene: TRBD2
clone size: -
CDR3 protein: CASSLASGTNHEQFF
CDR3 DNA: TGTGCCAGCAGCTTGGCATCCGGGACTAACCATGAGCAGTTCTTC

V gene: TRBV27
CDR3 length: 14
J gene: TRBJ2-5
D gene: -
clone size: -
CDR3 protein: CASRPLLGGQDQYF
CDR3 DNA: TGTGCCAGCAGACCCTTGTTGGGGGGTCAAGACCAGTACTTC

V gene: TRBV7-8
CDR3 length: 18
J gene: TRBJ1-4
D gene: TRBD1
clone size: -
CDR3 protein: CASSLSPAFDRGNEKLFF
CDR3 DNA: TGTGCCAGCAGCTTATCCCCCGCCTTCGACAGGGGCAATGAAAAACTGTTTTTT